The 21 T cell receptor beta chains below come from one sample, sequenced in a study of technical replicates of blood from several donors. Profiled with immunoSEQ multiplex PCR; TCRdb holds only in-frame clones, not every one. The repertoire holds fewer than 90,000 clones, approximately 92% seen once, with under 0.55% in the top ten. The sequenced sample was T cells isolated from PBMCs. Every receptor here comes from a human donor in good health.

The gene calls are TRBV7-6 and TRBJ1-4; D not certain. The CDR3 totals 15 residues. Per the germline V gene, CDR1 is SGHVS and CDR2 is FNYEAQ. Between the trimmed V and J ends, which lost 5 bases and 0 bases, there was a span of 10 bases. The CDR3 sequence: CASSHIHATNEKLFF. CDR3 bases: TGTGCCAGCAGCCACATTCACGCAACTAATGAAAAACTGTTTTTT.

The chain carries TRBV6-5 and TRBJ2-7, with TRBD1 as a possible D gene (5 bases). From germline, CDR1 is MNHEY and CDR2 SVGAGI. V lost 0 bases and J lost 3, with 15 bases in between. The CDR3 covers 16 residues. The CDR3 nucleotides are TGTGCCAGCAGTTACTCGAAAGGGGCGGAAGTCTACGAGCAGTACTTC. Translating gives CASSYSKGAEVYEQYF.

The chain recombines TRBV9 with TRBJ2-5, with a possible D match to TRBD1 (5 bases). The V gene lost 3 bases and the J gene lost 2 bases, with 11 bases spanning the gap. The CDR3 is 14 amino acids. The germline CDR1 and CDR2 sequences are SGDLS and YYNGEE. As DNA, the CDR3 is TGTGCCAGCAGCGCGACAGCGATTCAAGAGACCCAGTACTTC. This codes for CASSATAIQETQYF.

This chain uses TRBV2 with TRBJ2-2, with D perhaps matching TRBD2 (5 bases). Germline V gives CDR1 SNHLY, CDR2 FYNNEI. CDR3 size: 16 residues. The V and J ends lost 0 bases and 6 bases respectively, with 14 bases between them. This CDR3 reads CASSEAEVVSAGELFF. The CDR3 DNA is TGTGCCAGCAGTGAAGCGGAGGTAGTCTCGGCCGGGGAGCTGTTTTTT.

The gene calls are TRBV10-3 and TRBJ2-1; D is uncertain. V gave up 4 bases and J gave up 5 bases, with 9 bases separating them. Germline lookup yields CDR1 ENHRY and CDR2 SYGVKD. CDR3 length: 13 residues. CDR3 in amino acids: CAISGLRDNEQFF. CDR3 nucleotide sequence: TGTGCCATCAGTGGACTCCGGGACAATGAGCAGTTCTTC.

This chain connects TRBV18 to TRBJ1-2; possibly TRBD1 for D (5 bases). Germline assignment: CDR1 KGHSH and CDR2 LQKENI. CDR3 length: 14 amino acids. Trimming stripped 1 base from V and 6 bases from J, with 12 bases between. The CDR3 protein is CASSPQGTGDGYTF. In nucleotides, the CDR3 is TGTGCCAGCTCACCACAGGGGACTGGGGATGGCTACACCTTC. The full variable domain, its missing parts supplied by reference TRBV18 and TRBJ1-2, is NAGVMQNPRHLVRRRGQEARLRCSPMKGHSHVYWYRQLPEEGLKFMVYLQKENIIDESGMPKERFSAEFPKEGPSILRIQQVVRGDSAAYFCASSPQGTGDGYTFGSGTRLTVV.

The CDR3 loop reads CASSSGTRSYEQYF. In DNA form, the CDR3 reads TGTGCCAGCAGTTCCGGGACAAGATCCTACGAGCAGTACTTC. The chain is built from TRBV2 and TRBJ2-7; possible D gene TRBD1, 6 bases. Germline loops: CDR1 SNHLY, CDR2 FYNNEI. Trimming took 5 bases from V and 1 from J, leaving 12 bases between them. The CDR3 extends over 14 amino acids.

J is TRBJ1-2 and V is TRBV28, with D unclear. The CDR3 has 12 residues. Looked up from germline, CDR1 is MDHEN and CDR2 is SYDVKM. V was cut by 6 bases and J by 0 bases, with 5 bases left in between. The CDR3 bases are TGTGCCAGCAGACAATCTAACTATGGCTACACCTTC. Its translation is CASRQSNYGYTF.

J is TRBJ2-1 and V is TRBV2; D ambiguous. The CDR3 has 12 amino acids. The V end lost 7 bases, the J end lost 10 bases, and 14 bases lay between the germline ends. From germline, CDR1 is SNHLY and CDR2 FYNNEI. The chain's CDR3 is CASTNGGAEQFF. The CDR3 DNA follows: TGTGCCAGCACGAACGGCGGCGCCGAGCAGTTCTTC.

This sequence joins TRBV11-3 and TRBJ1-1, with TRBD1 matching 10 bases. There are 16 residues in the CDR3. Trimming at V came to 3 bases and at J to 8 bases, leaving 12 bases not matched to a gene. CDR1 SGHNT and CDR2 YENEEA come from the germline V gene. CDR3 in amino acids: CASSFGTGEGVGEAFF. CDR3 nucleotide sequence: TGTGCCAGCAGCTTTGGGACAGGGGAAGGGGTGGGCGAAGCTTTCTTT.

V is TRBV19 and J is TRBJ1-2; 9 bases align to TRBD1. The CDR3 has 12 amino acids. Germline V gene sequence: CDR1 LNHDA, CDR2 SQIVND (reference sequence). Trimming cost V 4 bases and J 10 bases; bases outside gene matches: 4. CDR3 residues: CASSRTGESYTF. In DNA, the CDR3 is TGTGCCAGTAGTAGGACAGGGGAGTCCTACACCTTC. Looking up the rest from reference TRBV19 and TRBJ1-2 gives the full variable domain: DGGITQSPKYLFRKEGQNVTLSCEQNLNHDAMYWYRQDPGQGLRLIYYSQIVNDFQKGDIAEGYSVSREKKESFPLTVTSAQKNPTAFYLCASSRTGESYTFGSGTRLTVV.

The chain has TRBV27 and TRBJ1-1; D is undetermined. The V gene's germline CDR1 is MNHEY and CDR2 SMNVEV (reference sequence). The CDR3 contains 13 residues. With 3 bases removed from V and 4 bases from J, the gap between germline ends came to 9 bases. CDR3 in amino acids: CASSLGSSTEAFF. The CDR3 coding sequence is TGTGCCAGCAGTTTGGGTAGCTCCACTGAAGCTTTCTTT.

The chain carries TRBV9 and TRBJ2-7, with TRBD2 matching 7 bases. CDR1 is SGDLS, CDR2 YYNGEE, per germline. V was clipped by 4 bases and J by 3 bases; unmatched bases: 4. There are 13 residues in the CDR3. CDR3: CASSPRTSYEQYF. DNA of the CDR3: TGTGCCAGCAGCCCGAGGACTAGCTACGAGCAGTACTTC.

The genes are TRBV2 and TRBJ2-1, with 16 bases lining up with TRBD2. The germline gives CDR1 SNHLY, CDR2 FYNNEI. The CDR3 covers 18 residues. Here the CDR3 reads CAHKMGLAGGPSYNEQFF. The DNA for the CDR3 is TGTGCACACAAGATGGGACTAGCGGGAGGGCCCTCCTACAATGAGCAGTTCTTC.

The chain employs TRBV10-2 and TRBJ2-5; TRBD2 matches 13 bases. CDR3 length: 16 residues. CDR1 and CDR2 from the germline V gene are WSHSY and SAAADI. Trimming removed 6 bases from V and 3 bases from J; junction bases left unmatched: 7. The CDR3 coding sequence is TGCGCCAGCAGAGCCTTTGGGACTAGCGGGGAAGAGACCCAGTACTTC. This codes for CASRAFGTSGEETQYF.

The CDR3: CASMSRITEAFF. CDR3 nucleotides: TGTGCCAGTATGTCCAGAATCACTGAAGCTTTCTTT. The chain is built from TRBV19 and TRBJ1-1; unclear D gene. Germline V gene lookup returns CDR1 LNHDA and CDR2 SQIVND (reference sequence). This CDR3 has 12 amino acids. Between the trimmed V and J ends, which lost 7 bases and 4 bases, there was a span of 10 bases.

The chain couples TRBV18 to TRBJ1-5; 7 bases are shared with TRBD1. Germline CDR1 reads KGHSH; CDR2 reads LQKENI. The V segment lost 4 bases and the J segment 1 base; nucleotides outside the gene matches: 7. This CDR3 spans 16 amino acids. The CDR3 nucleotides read TGTGCCAGCTCACGCCCCTTACAGGGGAGCAATCAGCCCCAGCATTTT. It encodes CASSRPLQGSNQPQHF.

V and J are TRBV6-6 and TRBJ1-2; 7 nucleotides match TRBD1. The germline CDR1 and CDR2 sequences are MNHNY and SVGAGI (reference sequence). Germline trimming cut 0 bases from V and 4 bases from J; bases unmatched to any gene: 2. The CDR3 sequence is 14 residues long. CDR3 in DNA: TGTGCCAGCAGTTACTCGAGGGACAGCTATGGCTACACCTTC. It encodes CASSYSRDSYGYTF.

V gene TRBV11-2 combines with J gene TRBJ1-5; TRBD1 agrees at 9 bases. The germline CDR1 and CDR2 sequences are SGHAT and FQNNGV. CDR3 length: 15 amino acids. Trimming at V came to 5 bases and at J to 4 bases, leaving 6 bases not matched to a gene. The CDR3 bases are TGTGCCAGCAGCCCACAGGGGGCTCGGAATCAGCCCCAGCATTTT. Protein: CASSPQGARNQPQHF.

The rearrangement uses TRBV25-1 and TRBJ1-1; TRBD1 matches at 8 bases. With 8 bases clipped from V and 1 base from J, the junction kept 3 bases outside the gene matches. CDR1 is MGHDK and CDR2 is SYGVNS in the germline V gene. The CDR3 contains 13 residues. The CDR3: CASQGQANTEAFF. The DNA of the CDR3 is TGTGCCAGCCAGGGACAGGCGAACACTGAAGCTTTCTTT.

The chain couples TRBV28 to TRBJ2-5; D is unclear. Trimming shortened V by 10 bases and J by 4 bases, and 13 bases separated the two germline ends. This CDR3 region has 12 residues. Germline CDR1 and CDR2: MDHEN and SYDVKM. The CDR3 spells CAIGTQAETQYF. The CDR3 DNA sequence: TGTGCCATAGGAACCCAGGCAGAGACCCAGTACTTC.